Listed here are 10 T cell receptor beta chains from one sample, sequenced in a study of T cell responses to AZD1222 COVID-19 vaccine. Some clones are missing from TCRdb's copy, which holds only in-frame ones; the method was immunoSEQ multiplex PCR. Of over 85,000 clones in the sample, about 87% were seen once. Sequences were derived from peripheral blood, sampled on day 0 of AZD1222 vaccination. These receptors originate from an adult in good health.

The chain joins TRBV19 to TRBJ1-5; tentative D call: TRBD1 (5 bases). The CDR3 sequence is 13 residues long. The germline V gene has CDR1 LNHDA and CDR2 SQIVND (reference sequence). With 7 bases removed from V and 6 bases from J, the gap between germline ends came to 13 bases. CDR3 DNA: TGTGCCAGTATGAAAGGGGAGTTTCAGCCCCAGCATTTT. It translates to CASMKGEFQPQHF.

The chain uses TRBV5-1 and TRBJ1-3; TRBD1 agrees at 8 bases. Trimming removed 1 base from V and 0 bases from J; junction bases left unmatched: 6. CDR1 SGHRS and CDR2 YFSETQ come from the germline V gene. This CDR3 region has 17 residues. The CDR3 spells CASSLSQTGASGNTIYF. CDR3 coding DNA: TGCGCCAGCAGCTTGTCGCAGACAGGGGCCTCTGGAAACACCATATATTTT.

The chain carries TRBV5-1 and TRBJ2-3; TRBD2 might be the D (5 bases). This CDR3 contains 15 residues. V was pared by 0 bases and J by 0 bases, with 8 bases between. Germline V gives CDR1 SGHRS, CDR2 YFSETQ. In DNA form, the CDR3 reads TGCGCCAGCAGCTTGGCCCCGGGGAGCACAGATACGCAGTATTTT. Residues: CASSLAPGSTDTQYF.

V usage is TRBV11-3 and J usage is TRBJ1-5; 8 nucleotides match TRBD1. Germline V lookup: CDR1 SGHNT, CDR2 YENEEA. The CDR3 is 13 residues long. The J segment lost 9 bases and the V segment lost 0 bases, leaving 1 base of the junction unmatched. The CDR3 DNA reads as TGTGCCAGCAGCTTAGACAGGGGGCCGCCCCAGCATTTT. The encoded protein is CASSLDRGPPQHF.

The chain couples TRBV27 to TRBJ1-4; TRBD1 matches at 11 bases. The length of the CDR3 is 15 residues. In germline, CDR1 is MNHEY, CDR2 SMNVEV (reference sequence). The V gene end was trimmed by 6 bases and the J gene end by 4 bases; junction bases not matched to a gene: 4. CDR3 DNA sequence: TGTGCCAGCAGATGGACAGGGGGCCTTAATGAAAAACTGTTTTTT. It translates to CASRWTGGLNEKLFF.

The J gene is TRBJ2-7, the V gene TRBV7-6; 7 bases are shared with TRBD1. The length of the CDR3 is 16 residues. J gave up 2 bases and V 5 bases, and 12 bases lay outside the gene matches. Germline V gene data show CDR1 as SGHVS and CDR2 as FNYEAQ. The CDR3 protein is CASSPRQGVTTYEQYF. The CDR3 DNA follows: TGTGCCAGCAGCCCGAGGCAGGGGGTAACAACCTACGAGCAGTACTTC. Using reference TRBV7-6 and TRBJ2-7 for the parts outside the CDR3, the full variable domain is GAGVSQSPRYKVTKRGQDVALRCDPISGHVSLYWYRQALGQGPEFLTYFNYEAQQDKSGLPNDRFSAERPEGSISTLTIQRTEQRDSAMYRCASSPRQGVTTYEQYFGPGTRLTVT.

The chain has TRBV14 and TRBJ1-4; D is possibly TRBD1 (6 bases). Germline CDR1 and CDR2: SGHDN and FVKESK. Trimming removed 4 bases at V and 3 bases at J, with 18 bases between. The CDR3 covers 17 residues. The CDR3 is CASSRSQQGLSNEKLFF. The DNA of the CDR3 is TGTGCCAGCAGCCGATCCCAGCAGGGGCTCTCTAATGAAAAACTGTTTTTT.

This chain joins TRBV6-5 and TRBJ1-1; unclear D gene. Germline V lookup: CDR1 MNHEY, CDR2 SVGAGI. This CDR3 region has 13 residues. The V end lost 7 bases, the J end lost 1 base, and 10 bases lay between the germline ends. CDR3 nucleotides: TGTGCCAGCACCGTTGGGTCGAACACTGAAGCTTTCTTT. Translated, it gives CASTVGSNTEAFF.

This sequence joins TRBV5-1 and TRBJ1-5, with a possible D match to TRBD1 (6 bases). This CDR3 comprises 16 residues. V was pared by 0 bases and J by 6 bases, with 16 bases between. Germline V gene data show CDR1 as SGHRS and CDR2 as YFSETQ. The CDR3 protein is CASSLGGEQGGQPQHF. CDR3 bases: TGCGCCAGCAGCTTGGGAGGGGAACAGGGTGGTCAGCCCCAGCATTTT.

The chain combines TRBV30 with TRBJ1-2, with TRBD1 as a possible D gene (6 bases). The CDR3 has 15 amino acids. The germline V gene encodes CDR1 GTSNPN and CDR2 SVGIG (reference sequence). The V end was cut by 3 bases, the J end by 2 bases, with 16 bases between. The CDR3 DNA reads as TGTGCCTGGAGGATCCGGGACATCTTCAACTATGGCTACACCTTC. Encoded protein: CAWRIRDIFNYGYTF.